The 29 T cell receptor beta chains below come from one sample, sequenced in a study of T-cell reconstitution after alpha-beta-depleted transplantation in children. Unique molecular identifiers were incorporated during preparation of the TCRbeta library. TCRdb re-analysed the PCR reads in MiXCR, keeping a single row per CDR3 protein. The repertoire has approximately 110,000 distinct CDR3 sequences, 10% of them found once; the top ten carry around 35%. The sample was PBMCs, taken before TCRalphabeta/CD19-depleted stem cell transplant. Receptors were obtained from a boy younger than 10 with acute lymphoblastic leukemia, due to receive a stem cell transplant.

V and J are TRBV29-1 and TRBJ2-7; 12 nucleotides agree with TRBD2. The germline V gene has CDR1 SQVTM and CDR2 ANQGSEA. This CDR3 is built from 13 residues. The V gene end was trimmed by 7 bases and the J gene end by 7 bases; junction bases not matched to a gene: 8. CDR3 residues: CSARLAGVREQYF. The CDR3 bases are TGCAGCGCCAGACTAGCGGGAGTTAGAGAGCAGTACTTC.

This clonotype came up many times. The chain couples TRBV5-1 to TRBJ1-6; 8 positions match TRBD1. The CDR3 sequence is 14 residues long. Germline CDR1 SGHRS, CDR2 YFSETQ. V shed 1 base, J shed 7 bases, and the junction held 1 base outside the gene matches. This CDR3 reads CASSLPGGNSPLHF. The CDR3 DNA is TGCGCCAGCAGCTTGCCAGGGGGCAATTCACCCCTCCACTTT.

This clonotype turned up a few times. The chain has TRBV5-1 and TRBJ2-7, with a weak D call TRBD2 (5 bases). V lost 4 bases, J lost 6 bases, and 11 bases lay in between. This CDR3 has 12 residues. From germline, CDR1 is SGHRS and CDR2 YFSETQ. CDR3: CASSHPEGEQYF. In DNA, the CDR3 is TGCGCCAGCAGCCACCCCGAGGGCGAGCAGTACTTC.

This clonotype has just a few counts. The J gene is TRBJ2-7, the V gene TRBV11-2, with D tentatively TRBD2 (6 bases). Germline CDR1 reads SGHAT; CDR2 reads FQNNGV. The CDR3 sequence is 15 residues long. Between the trimmed V and J ends, which lost 6 bases and 3 bases, there was a span of 18 bases. The CDR3 reads CASRTLAGPLYEQYF. CDR3 bases: TGTGCCAGCAGGACACTAGCAGGCCCGCTCTACGAGCAGTACTTC. Using reference TRBV11-2 and TRBJ2-7 for the parts outside the CDR3, the full variable domain is EAGVAQSPRYKIIEKRQSVAFWCNPISGHATLYWYQQILGQGPKLLIQFQNNGVVDDSQLPKDRFSAERLKGVDSTLKIQPAKLEDSAVYLCASRTLAGPLYEQYFGPGTRLTVT.

The genes are TRBV6-2 or TRBV6-3 and TRBJ2-3; TRBD1 or TRBD2 may be the D gene (5 bases each). CDR1 is MNHEY and CDR2 is SVGEGT in the germline V gene. Trimming left V 6 bases short and J 3 bases short, with 19 bases between. The CDR3 is 16 residues long. In DNA, the CDR3 is TGTGCCAGCAGCCCAACTAGTCCCAGGGTGACAGATACGCAGTATTTT. Its translation is CASSPTSPRVTDTQYF.

This clonotype has a handful of counts. The J gene is TRBJ2-7, the V gene TRBV3-1, with 7 bases fitting TRBD1. The CDR3 consists of 15 residues. The V gene end was trimmed by 3 bases and the J gene end by 12 bases; junction bases not matched to a gene: 17. Germline lookup yields CDR1 LGHDT and CDR2 YNNKEL (reference sequence). This CDR3 reads CASSQTGTATSSRYF. The CDR3 DNA reads as TGTGCCAGCAGCCAGACCGGGACAGCAACCTCAAGCAGGTACTTC.

The table lists this clonotype with many counts. The chain joins TRBV5-1 to TRBJ2-1; D unresolved. The CDR3 totals 18 residues. Germline values: CDR1 SGHRS, CDR2 YFSETQ. Trimming pared 0 bases from V and 7 bases from J, leaving 23 bases between. This CDR3 is CASSLANFNEVSRNEQFF. CDR3 in DNA: TGCGCCAGCAGCTTGGCGAATTTTAACGAGGTTTCTAGGAATGAGCAGTTCTTC.

This clonotype was observed a few times. V gene TRBV20-1 combines with J gene TRBJ1-6; no clear D. CDR3 length: 15 residues. The germline CDR1 and CDR2 sequences are DFQATT and SNEGSKA (reference sequence). V was trimmed by 0 bases and J by 6 bases, leaving 12 bases between them. The CDR3 loop is CSAREKGQRNSPLHF. CDR3 bases: TGCAGTGCTAGAGAGAAAGGGCAACGTAATTCACCCCTCCACTTT.

This clonotype was observed at least ten times. V and J are TRBV20-1 and TRBJ2-1, with 13 bases that match TRBD2. V trimming: 6 bases; J trimming: 10 bases; junction bases outside the gene matches: 18. This CDR3 comprises 17 residues. Germline V gives CDR1 DFQATT, CDR2 SNEGSKA (reference sequence). This chain's CDR3 is CSASGLAGVVELREQFF. DNA for the CDR3: TGCAGTGCGAGTGGACTAGCGGGAGTTGTAGAACTGAGAGAGCAGTTCTTC.

This clonotype was counted a few times. The chain combines TRBV14 with TRBJ2-1; 13 bases are shared with TRBD2. This CDR3 comprises 21 residues. With V trimmed by 4 bases and J by 0 bases, 15 bases remained unmatched. Germline CDR1 SGHDN, CDR2 FVKESK. The CDR3 here is CASSPPREGLAGAISYNEQFF. The CDR3 bases are TGTGCCAGCAGCCCCCCGAGAGAAGGACTAGCGGGAGCTATCTCCTACAATGAGCAGTTCTTC.

This clonotype occurred many times. The CDR3 is CASSPGTNRHEQFF. Here the CDR3 DNA reads TGTGCCAGCAGCCCAGGGACAAACAGGCATGAGCAGTTCTTC. This chain joins TRBV7-3 and TRBJ2-1; weak D call: TRBD1 (6 bases). The CDR3 has 14 residues. V lost 5 bases and J 8 bases, leaving 16 bases between the germline ends. Looked up from germline, CDR1 is SGHTA and CDR2 is FQGTGA.

This clonotype has at least ten counts. Here the CDR3 reads CASSLGDREDNEQFF. The CDR3 DNA sequence: TGTGCCAGCAGCTTAGGGGACAGGGAGGACAATGAGCAGTTCTTC. This chain joins TRBV7-9 and TRBJ2-1, with 9 bases that match TRBD1. Per the germline V gene, CDR1 is SEHNR and CDR2 is FQNEAQ (reference sequence). The length of the CDR3 is 15 residues. J lost 5 bases, V lost 1 base, and 3 bases had no gene match.

This sequence joins TRBV29-1 and TRBJ1-1, with 9 bases identical to TRBD1. In germline, CDR1 is SQVTM, CDR2 ANQGSEA. Trimming took 7 bases from V and 4 from J; bases not matched to a gene: 10. CDR3 length: 14 residues. The CDR3 protein is CSGGQGGLRTEAFF. In DNA, the CDR3 is TGCAGCGGGGGACAGGGAGGGTTGCGCACTGAAGCTTTCTTT.

This clonotype appeared many times. The chain recombines TRBV7-8 with TRBJ2-3; D not certain. The germline CDR1 and CDR2 sequences are SGHVS and FQNEAQ. V gave up 6 bases and J gave up 8 bases, with 12 bases separating them. This CDR3 has 12 amino acids. CDR3 sequence: CASSSSLGTQYF. CDR3 nucleotides: TGTGCCAGCAGTTCGTCTTTGGGTACGCAGTATTTT.

This clonotype was seen repeatedly, ten times or more. V and J are TRBV5-1 and TRBJ2-7; 12 nucleotides match TRBD2. Germline loops: CDR1 SGHRS, CDR2 YFSETQ. V gave up 4 bases and J gave up 1 base; unmatched junction bases: 6. This CDR3 spans 16 amino acids. CDR3 region: CASSLGGLAGSYEQYF. CDR3 DNA: TGCGCCAGCAGCCTTGGCGGACTAGCGGGATCCTACGAGCAGTACTTC.

The V gene is TRBV20-1, the J gene TRBJ1-4; TRBD1 is a possible D gene (5 bases). The CDR3 is made up of 15 amino acids. The germline V and J ends were trimmed by 0 bases and 5 bases, with 13 bases remaining between them. Germline V gene sequence: CDR1 DFQATT, CDR2 SNEGSKA (reference sequence). CDR3 protein: CSARDFRALNEKLFF. The CDR3 nucleotides are TGCAGTGCTAGAGATTTCAGGGCCCTAAATGAAAAACTGTTTTTT.

The chain is built from TRBV2 and TRBJ2-2, with 13 bases aligning to TRBD2. With 3 bases clipped from V and 6 bases from J, the junction kept 10 bases outside the gene matches. This CDR3 spans 18 amino acids. Germline V gene lookup returns CDR1 SNHLY and CDR2 FYNNEI. The CDR3 protein is CASSDGLAGAYDAGELFF. The CDR3 DNA is TGTGCCAGCAGTGACGGACTAGCGGGAGCGTATGACGCCGGGGAGCTGTTTTTT.

In this sample, this clonotype turned up many times. The rearrangement joins TRBV20-1 to TRBJ1-2; D not certain. Germline V lookup: CDR1 DFQATT, CDR2 SNEGSKA (reference sequence). V was clipped by 6 bases and J by 8 bases, with 16 bases between them. The CDR3 spans 12 residues. The CDR3 bases are TGCAGTGCCAAAGAGGGTCTAGGAGGCTACACCTTC. It codes for CSAKEGLGGYTF.

V usage is TRBV6-1 and J usage is TRBJ1-5; a weak D match, TRBD1 (6 bases). Germline V CDR1 and CDR2: MNHNS, SASEGT. The ends were cut back, 4 bases at V and 4 bases at J, with 17 bases in the middle. The CDR3 sequence is 16 residues long. In DNA, the CDR3 is TGTGCCAGCAGTGGGGAAGGGGGGTTTAGAAATCAGCCCCAGCATTTT. Its protein is CASSGEGGFRNQPQHF.

The chain couples TRBV28 to TRBJ2-1; 9 nucleotides match TRBD1. V lost 0 bases, J lost 0 bases, and 9 bases stayed unmatched. The V gene's germline CDR1 is MDHEN and CDR2 SYDVKM. CDR3 length equals 19 residues. The CDR3 sequence: CASSLWGPGTGSSYNEQFF. CDR3 in DNA: TGTGCCAGCAGTTTATGGGGTCCCGGGACAGGGAGCTCCTACAATGAGCAGTTCTTC. Using reference TRBV28 and TRBJ2-1 for the parts outside the CDR3, the full variable domain is DVKVTQSSRYLVKRTGEKVFLECVQDMDHENMFWYRQDPGLGLRLIYFSYDVKMKEKGDIPEGYSVSREKKERFSLILESASTNQTSMYLCASSLWGPGTGSSYNEQFFGPGTRLTVL.

This clonotype showed up many times. This chain uses TRBV27 with TRBJ2-2; weak D call: TRBD2 (5 bases). CDR3 length: 13 amino acids. With 8 bases removed from V and 4 bases from J, the gap between germline ends came to 11 bases. The germline CDR1 and CDR2 sequences are MNHEY and SMNVEV (reference sequence). In nucleotides, the CDR3 is TGTGCCAGCCGTACCGGAGGCACCGGGGAGCTGTTTTTT. Its protein product is CASRTGGTGELFF.

At least ten counts were recorded for this clonotype. The chain has TRBV20-1 and TRBJ2-1; 12 bases map to TRBD2. Per the germline V gene, CDR1 is DFQATT and CDR2 is SNEGSKA (reference sequence). V shed 0 bases, J shed 4 bases, and the junction held 13 bases outside the gene matches. The CDR3 extends over 19 amino acids. CDR3: CSARDGLGLAGGLYNEQFF. Written as DNA, the CDR3 is TGCAGTGCTAGAGATGGCTTGGGTCTAGCGGGAGGGCTATACAATGAGCAGTTCTTC.

This clonotype was seen ten or more times. This chain uses TRBV6-5 with TRBJ2-3; 7 bases are a match to TRBD2. The CDR3 sequence is 15 residues long. Germline V lookup: CDR1 MNHEY, CDR2 SVGAGI. The junction had 12 bases not matched to a gene; V was cut back by 8 bases and J by 4 bases. The CDR3 loop reads CASRLLASAADTQYF. For the CDR3, the DNA is TGTGCCAGCCGACTACTAGCGTCGGCGGCAGATACGCAGTATTTT.

This clonotype was seen ten or more times. This chain links TRBV20-1 with TRBJ2-5, with 9 bases identical to TRBD2. The CDR3 extends over 16 amino acids. CDR1 is DFQATT and CDR2 is SNEGSKA in the germline V gene (reference sequence). With 3 bases clipped from V and 2 bases from J, the junction kept 10 bases outside the gene matches. The CDR3 loop reads CSARGVLAGIQETQYF. The CDR3 DNA is TGCAGTGCTAGGGGGGTCCTAGCGGGAATTCAAGAGACCCAGTACTTC.

This clonotype was seen more than once but under ten times. The chain links TRBV28 to TRBJ1-2, with D possibly being TRBD1 (6 bases). V was trimmed by 1 base and J by 1 base, leaving 19 bases between them. The length of the CDR3 is 18 residues. Germline CDR1 and CDR2: MDHEN and SYDVKM. CDR3 nucleotides: TGTGCCAGCAGTTTATCCACGGGGGGCCCATCCCGTAACTATGGCTACACCTTC. This gives the protein CASSLSTGGPSRNYGYTF.

This clonotype was counted a few times. The chain carries TRBV5-1 and TRBJ2-1; D is ambiguous. The V end was cut by 4 bases, the J end by 2 bases, with 10 bases between. CDR1 is SGHRS and CDR2 is YFSETQ in the germline V gene. The CDR3 totals 14 residues. In DNA form, the CDR3 reads TGCGCCAGCAGCCTTTCCTTAGCCTACAATGAGCAGTTCTTC. Translation gives CASSLSLAYNEQFF.

Comment on this clonotype: A clone one base away is much larger, so this may be a read error. The final CDR3 position lacks the conserved phenylalanine or tryptophan, pointing to a likely read error. The V and J genes are TRBV7-2 and TRBJ1-6, with D tentatively TRBD1 (5 bases). The CDR3 is 14 residues long. The germline V gene encodes CDR1 SGHTA and CDR2 FQGNSA. The V end lost 5 bases, the J end lost 10 bases, and 15 bases lay between the germline ends. CDR3 sequence: CASSGAAGVSPLHI. The DNA for the CDR3 is TGTGCCAGCAGCGGGGCCGCGGGGGTGTCACCCCTCCACATT.

This clonotype was counted a few times. This chain joins TRBV4-2 and TRBJ2-1, with D possibly being TRBD1 (5 bases). The V gene lost 0 bases and the J gene lost 2 bases, with 14 bases spanning the gap. The length of the CDR3 is 17 residues. Germline values: CDR1 LGHNA, CDR2 YNFKEQ. The CDR3 DNA reads TGTGCCAGCAGCCAAGAAAGGGGATTAAGGACCTACAATGAGCAGTTCTTC. Its translation is CASSQERGLRTYNEQFF.

This clonotype was recorded a few times. The V call is TRBV5-5, the J call TRBJ2-7; weak D call: TRBD1 (6 bases). The V and J ends lost 4 bases and 2 bases respectively, with 13 bases between them. The length of the CDR3 is 14 residues. Germline V gives CDR1 SGHKS, CDR2 YYEKEE (reference sequence). The CDR3 is CASSKDSRPYEQYF. The CDR3 coding sequence is TGTGCCAGCAGCAAGGACAGTAGGCCCTACGAGCAGTACTTC.